This entry concerns a single T cell receptor beta chain. A much larger clone differs from this one at a single base, so this may be a read error. The source of the sample is a study of blood T cells in healthy people across ages. Together with a sample-barcoded 5' primer, a J-beta primer mix was included in a second PCR lasting roughly 6 to 12 cycles. TCRdb independently ran MiXCR on the 5' RACE reads; one entry per CDR3 protein. The sample holds 850,000 to 950,000 distinct CDR3 sequences; more than 25% are singletons and the top ten take 15% to 20%. The CDR3 is 15 residues long. The trim removed 0 bases at V and 13 bases at J, leaving 9 bases unmatched. CDR1 SGHRS and CDR2 YFSETQ come from the germline V gene.

This TCR derives from a woman aged 80 or over in good health. The sample consisted of blood. The V gene is TRBV5-1, the J gene TRBJ2-4, with 11 bases identical to TRBD1. The CDR3: CASSLGTGGFNKQYF. In DNA, the CDR3 is TGCGCCAGCAGCTTGGGGACAGGGGGCTTCAACAAGCAGTACTTC.